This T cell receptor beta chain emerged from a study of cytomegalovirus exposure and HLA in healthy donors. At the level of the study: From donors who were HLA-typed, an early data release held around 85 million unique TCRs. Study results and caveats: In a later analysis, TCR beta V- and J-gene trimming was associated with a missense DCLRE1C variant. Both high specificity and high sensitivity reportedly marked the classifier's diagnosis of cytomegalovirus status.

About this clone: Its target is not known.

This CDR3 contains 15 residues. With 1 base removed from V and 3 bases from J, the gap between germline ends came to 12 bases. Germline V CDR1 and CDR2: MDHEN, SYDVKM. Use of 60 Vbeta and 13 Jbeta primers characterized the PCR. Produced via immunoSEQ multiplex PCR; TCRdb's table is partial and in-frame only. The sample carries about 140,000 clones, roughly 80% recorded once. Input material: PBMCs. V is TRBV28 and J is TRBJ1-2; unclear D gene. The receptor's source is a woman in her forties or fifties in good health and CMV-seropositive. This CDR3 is CASSLLSPPDYGYTF. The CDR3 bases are TGTGCCAGCAGTTTATTGTCTCCCCCGGACTATGGCTACACCTTC.